This TCR beta chain was captured by sequencing in a study of beta chain features in type 1 diabetes. Study-level points and caveats: For Type 1 diabetes patients, all four CD4+ subsets carried TCRB CDR3s that were moderately but significantly shorter.

This CDR3 is built from 15 residues. V lost 3 bases, J lost 4 bases, and 6 bases stayed unmatched. CDR1 and CDR2 from the germline V gene are SGHVS and FQNEAQ. The study reverse transcribed the entire isolated RNA, so it sequenced expressed TCRB transcripts. The protocol was immunoSEQ multiplex PCR, while the TCRdb copy is restricted to in-frame clones and leaves out a portion. The data show over 150,000 clones, around 8.6% seen once. Worth noting for this clone: Its antigen is undetermined.

The sample was central memory CD4+ T cells from blood. This clonotype was sampled from a woman aged 18-29 years with type 1 diabetes. V usage is TRBV7-8 and J usage is TRBJ2-3; 8 bases fit TRBD2. The DNA for the CDR3 is TGTGCCAGCAGCTTCACGGGGGGGCAGGCAGATACGCAGTATTTT. Translation gives CASSFTGGQADTQYF.